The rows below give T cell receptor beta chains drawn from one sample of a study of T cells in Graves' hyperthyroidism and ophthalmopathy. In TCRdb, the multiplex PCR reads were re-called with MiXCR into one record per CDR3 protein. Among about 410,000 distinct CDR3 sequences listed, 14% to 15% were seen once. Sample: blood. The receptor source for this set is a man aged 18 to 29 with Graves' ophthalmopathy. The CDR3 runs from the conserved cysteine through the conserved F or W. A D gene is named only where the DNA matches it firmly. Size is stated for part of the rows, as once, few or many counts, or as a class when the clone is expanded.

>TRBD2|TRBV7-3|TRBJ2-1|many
TGTGCCAGCAGCTTATCTAGCGGGGCTAATGAGCAGTTCTTC
CASSLSSGANEQFF
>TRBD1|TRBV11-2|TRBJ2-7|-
TGTGCCAGCAGTCCCAGGTTGGGACAGGGGAGGGAGTACGAGCAGTACTTC
CASSPRLGQGREYEQYF
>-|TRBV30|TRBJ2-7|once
TGTGCCTGGAGAAGTGGGGGAGACGAGCAGTACTTC
CAWRSGGDEQYF
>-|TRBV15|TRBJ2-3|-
TGTGCCACCAGCAAAGAGGCCCCAACAGATACGCAGTATTTT
CATSKEAPTDTQYF
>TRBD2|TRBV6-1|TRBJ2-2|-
TGTGCCAGCAGGAGCGGGACTAGTGCCACCGGGGAGCTGTTTTTT
CASRSGTSATGELFF
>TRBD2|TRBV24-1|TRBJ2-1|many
TGTGCCACCAGTACTAGCGGGACTGACAATGAGCAGTTCTTC
CATSTSGTDNEQFF
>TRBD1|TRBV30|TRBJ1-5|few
TGTGCCTGGAGTGCTGGGGGACAGGTTTGGCAGCCCCAGCATTTT
CAWSAGGQVWQPQHF
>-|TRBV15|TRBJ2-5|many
TGTGCCACCAGCCTAACAGCAGAACAAGAGACCCAGTACTTC
CATSLTAEQETQYF
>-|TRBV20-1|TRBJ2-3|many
TGCAGTGCTAGAGGGCGCGGACGCACAGATACGCAGTATTTT
CSARGRGRTDTQYF
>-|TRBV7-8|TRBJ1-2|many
TGTGCCAGCAGCTCCTCCGGGACGGGTAACTATGGCTACACCTTC
CASSSSGTGNYGYTF
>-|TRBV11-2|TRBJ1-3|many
TGTGCCAGCAGCTTACACGTTGACTCTGGAAACACCATATATTTT
CASSLHVDSGNTIYF
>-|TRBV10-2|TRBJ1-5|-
TGCGCCAGCAGTGAGGGGGGCGCGGTTAATCAGCCCCAGCATTTT
CASSEGGAVNQPQHF
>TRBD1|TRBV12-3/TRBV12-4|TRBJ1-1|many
TGTGCCAGCAGTTTAGGGACAGGGACTTTAACTGAAGCTTTCTTT
CASSLGTGTLTEAFF
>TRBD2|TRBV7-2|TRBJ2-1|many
TGTGCCAGCTCCCCCGTAGGACTAGCGGGGGGAGGGTCCTACAATGAGCAGTTCTTC
CASSPVGLAGGGSYNEQFF
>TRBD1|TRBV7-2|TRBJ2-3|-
TGTGCCAGCAGCTTAGATCGGCCGGGACAGGGAATGACAGATACGCAGTATTTT
CASSLDRPGQGMTDTQYF
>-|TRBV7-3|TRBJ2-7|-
TGTGCCAGCAGCTCCAAGTACGAGCAGTACTTC
CASSSKYEQYF
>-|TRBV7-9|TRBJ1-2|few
TGTGCCAGCACGTCAGGGGACTATGGCTACACCTTC
CASTSGDYGYTF
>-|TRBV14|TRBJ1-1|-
TGTGCCAGCAGCCAAGGATCCGGGACCTTAAACACTGAAGCTTTCTTT
CASSQGSGTLNTEAFF
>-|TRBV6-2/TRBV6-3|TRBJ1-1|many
TGTGCCAGCAGTCCGGGCCCGGGGGGTCTGAACACTGAAGCTTTCTTT
CASSPGPGGLNTEAFF
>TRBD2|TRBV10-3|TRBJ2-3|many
TGTGCCATCAGGTTGGGGGACTACAGCACAGATACGCAGTATTTT
CAIRLGDYSTDTQYF
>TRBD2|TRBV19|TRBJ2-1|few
TGTGCCAGTAGTATAGGACTAGCGGGAGGTGAGCAGTTCTTC
CASSIGLAGGEQFF
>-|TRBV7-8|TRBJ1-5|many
TGTGCCAGCAGCTTGTCATCCGGGGCGCCTAGCAATCAGCCCCAGCATTTT
CASSLSSGAPSNQPQHF
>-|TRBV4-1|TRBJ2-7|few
TGCGCCAGCAGCCAAGGGGGGGACAGATCCTACGAGCAGTACTTC
CASSQGGDRSYEQYF
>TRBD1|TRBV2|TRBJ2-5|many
TGTGCCAGCAGGACAGGGTCAGAGACCCAGTACTTC
CASRTGSETQYF
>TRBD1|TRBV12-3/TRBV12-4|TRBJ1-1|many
TGTGCCAGCAGTTTAGCTCAGGCAGGGGGGGCTTTCTTT
CASSLAQAGGAFF
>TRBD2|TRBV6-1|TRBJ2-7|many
TGTGCCAGCAGGGGGACTAGCGCTACCTACGAGCAGTACTTC
CASRGTSATYEQYF
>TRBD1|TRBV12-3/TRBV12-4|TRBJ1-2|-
TGTGCCAGCAGCTCGGGACAGCTGGTCGGCTACACCTTC
CASSSGQLVGYTF
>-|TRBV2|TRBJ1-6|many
TGTGCCAGCAGTGAAGTTCCGGACCTAAGCTATTCACCCCTCCACTTT
CASSEVPDLSYSPLHF
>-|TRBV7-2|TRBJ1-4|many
TGTGCCAGCAGCAGACGGACAAGTAATAATGAAAAACTGTTTTTT
CASSRRTSNNEKLFF
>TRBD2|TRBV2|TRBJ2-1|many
TGTGCCAGCAGTATGACTAGCGGGGAGTACAATGAGCAGTTCTTC
CASSMTSGEYNEQFF
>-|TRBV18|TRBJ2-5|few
TGTGCCAGCTCACCTATAGATGGGGAGACCCAGTACTTC
CASSPIDGETQYF
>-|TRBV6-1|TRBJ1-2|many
TGTGCCAGCAGTGAATATTCTTGGAGTGGCTACACCTTC
CASSEYSWSGYTF
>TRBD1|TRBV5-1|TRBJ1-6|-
TGCGCCAGCAGCTTGGGGACAGGGGGCGCAGGTTCACCCCTCCACTTT
CASSLGTGGAGSPLHF
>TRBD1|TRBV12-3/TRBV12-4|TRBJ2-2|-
TGTGCCAGCACACGCGGGACAGGCATTACCGGGGAGCTGTTTTTT
CASTRGTGITGELFF
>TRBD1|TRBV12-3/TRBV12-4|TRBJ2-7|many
TGTGCCAGCAGACCGGGACAGGAGGCCTACGAGCAGTACTTC
CASRPGQEAYEQYF
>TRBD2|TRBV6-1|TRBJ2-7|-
TGTGCCAGCAGTGAAGGGCTAGCGGGCGTATCCTACGAGCAGTACTTC
CASSEGLAGVSYEQYF
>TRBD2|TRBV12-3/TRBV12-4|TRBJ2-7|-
TGTGCCAGCAGTCCCTCCAGGCTAGCGGGACCTCGGTTCTCCTACGAGCAGTACTTC
CASSPSRLAGPRFSYEQYF
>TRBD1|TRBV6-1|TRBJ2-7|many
TGTGCCAGCAGACTTTCCGGGACAGGGGGTGCCTACGAGCAGTACTTC
CASRLSGTGGAYEQYF
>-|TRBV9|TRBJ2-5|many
TGTGCCAGCAGCGTAGGGGATTTCCAAGAGACCCAGTACTTC
CASSVGDFQETQYF
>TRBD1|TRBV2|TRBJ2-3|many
TGTGCCAGGAACCGGGACAGGGACACAGATACGCAGTATTTT
CARNRDRDTDTQYF
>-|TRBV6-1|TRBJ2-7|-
TGTGCCAGCAGTGAAGCGCCCAGAGCCTACGAGCAGTACTTC
CASSEAPRAYEQYF
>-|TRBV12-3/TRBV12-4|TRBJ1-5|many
TGTGCCAGCAGCCAAGGACAGAATCAGCCCCAGCATTTT
CASSQGQNQPQHF
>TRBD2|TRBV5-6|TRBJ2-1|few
TGTGCCAGCAGCCCAACTAGCGGGAGAAGCTCCTACAATGAGCAGTTCTTC
CASSPTSGRSSYNEQFF
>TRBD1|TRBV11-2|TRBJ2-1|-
TGTGCCAGCAGCTTCGGACAGGGGGCGGTCGATGAGCAGTTCTTC
CASSFGQGAVDEQFF
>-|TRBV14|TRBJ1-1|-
TGTGCCAGCAGCCAAGACAAGGCGAACACTGAAGCTTTCTTT
CASSQDKANTEAFF
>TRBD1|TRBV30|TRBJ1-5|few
TGTGCCTGGAGTTATTTGGGACAGGGGATCCATCAGCCCCAGCATTTT
CAWSYLGQGIHQPQHF
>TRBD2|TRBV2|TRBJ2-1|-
TGTGCCAGCAGAGTGCCCCTAGCGGGCTTCAATGAGCAGTTCTTC
CASRVPLAGFNEQFF
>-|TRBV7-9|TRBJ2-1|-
TGTGCCAGCAGCAGGGAACTCGGCTACAATGAGCAGTTCTTC
CASSRELGYNEQFF
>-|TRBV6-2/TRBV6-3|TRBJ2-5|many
TGTGCCAGCAGTTCCCCAGGGGTCGAGACCCAGTACTTC
CASSSPGVETQYF
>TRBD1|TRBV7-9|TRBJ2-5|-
TGTGCCAGCAGCCCCGATGAGGGGGACAGGGGGAGGTGGACCCAGTACTTC
CASSPDEGDRGRWTQYF
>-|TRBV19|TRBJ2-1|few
TGTGCCAGTATGGGGTGGAATGAGCAGTTCTTC
CASMGWNEQFF
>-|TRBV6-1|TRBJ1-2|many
TGTGCCAGCAGCGAAACGTTTAACTATGGCTACACCTTC
CASSETFNYGYTF
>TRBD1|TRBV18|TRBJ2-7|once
TGTGCCAGCTCACCACAACCCGGGACAGGAGCCTCCTACGAGCAGTACTTC
CASSPQPGTGASYEQYF
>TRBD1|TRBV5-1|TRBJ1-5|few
TGCGCCAGCAGCTTTGGGACAGGGGGCGTCGATCAGCCCCAGCATTTT
CASSFGTGGVDQPQHF
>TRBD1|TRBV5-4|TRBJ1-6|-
TGTGCCAGCAGCTCAAGGGCGGGACAGGTTGATTCACCCCTCCACTTT
CASSSRAGQVDSPLHF
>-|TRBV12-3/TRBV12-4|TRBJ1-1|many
TGTGCCAGCAGTTTGGGGCTCCAGTTTAAAGCTTTCTTT
CASSLGLQFKAFF
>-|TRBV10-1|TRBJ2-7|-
TGCGCCAGCAGTGGCAGCGGGACAGACTACGAGCAGTACTTC
CASSGSGTDYEQYF
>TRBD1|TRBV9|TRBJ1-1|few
TGTGCCAGCAGCGCAGACGGGACAGGGGAATTAGCTTTCTTT
CASSADGTGELAFF